The present T cell receptor (beta chain) was sequenced within a study of regulatory T cells in long-lasting Graves disease. Study as a whole: New Graves' disease cases had less than 3 months of antithyroid drugs. Study findings and constraints: With persistent disease, TRBV28, TRBJ1-2 and TRBJ2-5 were the favored segments.

With 5 bases removed from V and 7 bases from J, the gap between germline ends came to 11 bases. CDR3 length equals 12 residues. In germline, CDR1 is MNHEY, CDR2 SMNVEV (reference sequence). About this clonotype itself: Its specificity is unknown.

Combining iRepertoire HTBI primers with Arm-PCR of CDR3 regions, the authors built TCR beta libraries. TCRdb itself ran the multiplex PCR reads through MiXCR, one entry per CDR3 protein. The table records about 460,000 distinct CDR3 sequences, around 13% of them present only once. Documented time point: newly diagnosed GD, antithyroid drugs for less than 3 months. After RNA was extracted from PBMCs, the TCR library was made from it. These records were also assigned to another study, of T cells in Graves' hyperthyroidism and ophthalmopathy.

The genes are TRBV27 and TRBJ2-5; D remains ambiguous. The sequence came from a woman between 45 and 60 years old with Graves disease. The source material was peripheral blood mononuclear cells (PBMCs), sampled at new diagnosis, from a patient treated with antithyroid drugs. CDR3 protein: CASSPGSGTQYF. The CDR3 nucleotides read TGTGCCAGCAGTCCTGGGTCGGGGACCCAGTACTTC.